This T cell receptor beta chain derives from a study of blood T cell repertoires in COVID-19. Overall study context: The origin of the acute and convalescent COVID-19 samples was the United States, Italy and Spain. In each case, the material was cDNA or gDNA derived from T cells, B-cell-depleted T cells, or PBMCs.

In the authors' methods: Amplification with reference gene primers provided the estimates of nucleated cell counts. The repertoire was sequenced with immunoSEQ multiplex PCR; TCRdb's copy has only in-frame clones and lacks some. V and J calls and clone size are given by that table; D and trimming were obtained from the DNA. Among some 86,000 clones listed, more than 70% were seen once. The source material was peripheral blood. This sequence originates from a woman aged 65 to 85 with acute or convalescent COVID-19.

CDR3 nucleotides: TGTGCCAGCAGCTTGTATAGCGTCCAAGAGACCCAGTACTTC. Translated: CASSLYSVQETQYF. J is TRBJ2-5 and V is TRBV5-6; perhaps TRBD2 as D (5 bases). There are 14 residues in the CDR3. Germline lookup yields CDR1 SGHDT and CDR2 YYEEEE. V gave up 1 base and J gave up 1 base, with 8 bases separating them. The whole variable domain, remainder taken from reference TRBV5-6 and TRBJ2-5, is DAGVTQSPTHLIKTRGQQVTLRCSPKSGHDTVSWYQQALGQGPQFIFQYYEEEERQRGNFPDRFSGHQFPNYSSELNVNALLLGDSALYLCASSLYSVQETQYFGPGTRLLVL.